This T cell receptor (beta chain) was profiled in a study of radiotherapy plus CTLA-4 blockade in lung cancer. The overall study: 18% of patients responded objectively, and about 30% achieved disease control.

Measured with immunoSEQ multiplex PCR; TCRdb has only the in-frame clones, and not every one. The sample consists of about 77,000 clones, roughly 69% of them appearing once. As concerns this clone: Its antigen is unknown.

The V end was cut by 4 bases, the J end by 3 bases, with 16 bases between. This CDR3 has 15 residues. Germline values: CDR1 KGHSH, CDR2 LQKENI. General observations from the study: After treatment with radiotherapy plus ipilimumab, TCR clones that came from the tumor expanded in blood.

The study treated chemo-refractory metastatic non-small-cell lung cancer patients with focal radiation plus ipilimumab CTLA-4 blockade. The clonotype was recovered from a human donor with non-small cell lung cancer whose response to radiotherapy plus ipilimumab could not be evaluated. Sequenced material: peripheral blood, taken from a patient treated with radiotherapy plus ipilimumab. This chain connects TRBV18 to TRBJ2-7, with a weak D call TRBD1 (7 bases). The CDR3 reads CASSHRTGGDYEQYF. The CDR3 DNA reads TGTGCCAGCTCACATCGGACAGGAGGGGACTACGAGCAGTACTTC.